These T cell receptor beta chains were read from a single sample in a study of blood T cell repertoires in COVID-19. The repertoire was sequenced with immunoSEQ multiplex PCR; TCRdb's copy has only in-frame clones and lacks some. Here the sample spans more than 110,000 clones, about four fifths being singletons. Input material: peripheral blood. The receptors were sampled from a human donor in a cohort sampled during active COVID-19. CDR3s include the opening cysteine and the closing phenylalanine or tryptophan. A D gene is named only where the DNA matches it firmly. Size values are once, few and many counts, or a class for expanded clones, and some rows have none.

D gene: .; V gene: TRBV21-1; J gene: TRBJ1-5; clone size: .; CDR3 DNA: TGTGCCAGTGTGGGACAGTGGGGCCAGCCCCAGCATTTT; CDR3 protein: CASVGQWGQPQHF
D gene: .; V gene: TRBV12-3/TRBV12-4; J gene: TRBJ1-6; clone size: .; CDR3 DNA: TGTGCCAGCAGTAGGGGGTATAATTCACCCCTCCACTTT; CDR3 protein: CASSRGYNSPLHF
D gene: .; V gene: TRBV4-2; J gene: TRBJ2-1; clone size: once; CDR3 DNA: TGTGCCAGCAGCCCCGGGGACTTTTACAATGAGCAGTTCTTC; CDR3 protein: CASSPGDFYNEQFF
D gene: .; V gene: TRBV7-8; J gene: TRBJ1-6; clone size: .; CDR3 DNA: TGTGCCAGCAGGATTGTGGGCAGCTATAATTCACCCCTCCACTTT; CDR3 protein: CASRIVGSYNSPLHF
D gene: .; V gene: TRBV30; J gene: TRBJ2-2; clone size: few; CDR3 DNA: TGTGCCTGGAATTGGGGCGCGAACACCGGGGAGCTGTTTTTT; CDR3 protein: CAWNWGANTGELFF
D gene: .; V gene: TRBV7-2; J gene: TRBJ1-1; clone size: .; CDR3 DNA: TGTGCCAGCAGTATGGGGTGGCGGGGTGAAGCTTTCTTT; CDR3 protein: CASSMGWRGEAFF
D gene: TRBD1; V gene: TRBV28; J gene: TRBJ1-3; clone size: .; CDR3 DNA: TGTGCCAGCAGTACGACAGGGGGCGCCTACACCATATATTTT; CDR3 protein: CASSTTGGAYTIYF
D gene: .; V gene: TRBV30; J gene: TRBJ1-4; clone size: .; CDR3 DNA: TGTGCCTGGGAGAGACAAAATGAAAAACTGTTTTTT; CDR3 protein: CAWERQNEKLFF
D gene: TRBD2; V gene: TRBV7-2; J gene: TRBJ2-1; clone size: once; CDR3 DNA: TGTGCCAGCAGCCTGACTAGCGGGGACAATGAGCAGTTCTTC; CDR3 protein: CASSLTSGDNEQFF
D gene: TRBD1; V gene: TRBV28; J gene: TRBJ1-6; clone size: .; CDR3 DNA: TGTGCCAGCAGGACGTACAGGGGGTTGAATTCACCCCTCCACTTT; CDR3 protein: CASRTYRGLNSPLHF
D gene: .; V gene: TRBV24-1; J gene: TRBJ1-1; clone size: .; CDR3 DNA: TGTGCCACCAGTGATTTAGAGGGCACTGAAGCTTTCTTT; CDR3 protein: CATSDLEGTEAFF
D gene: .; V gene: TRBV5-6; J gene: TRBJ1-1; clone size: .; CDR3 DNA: TGTGCCAGCAGCTTGGCGGGGATTGGTGAAGCTTTCTTT; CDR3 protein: CASSLAGIGEAFF
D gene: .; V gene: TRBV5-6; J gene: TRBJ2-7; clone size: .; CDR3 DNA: TGTGCCAGCAGCGTTGGACTTGAGCAGTACTTC; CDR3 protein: CASSVGLEQYF
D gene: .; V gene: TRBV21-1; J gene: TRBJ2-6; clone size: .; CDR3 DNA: TGTGCCAGCAGCAAACCCACTGGACAGGGGCCCTCTGGGGCCAACGTCCTGACTTTC; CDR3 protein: CASSKPTGQGPSGANVLTF
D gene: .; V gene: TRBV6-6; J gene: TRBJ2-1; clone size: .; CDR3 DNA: TGTGCCAGCAGTCTAGGACTACCACCACGGTACAATGAGCAGTTCTTC; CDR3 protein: CASSLGLPPRYNEQFF
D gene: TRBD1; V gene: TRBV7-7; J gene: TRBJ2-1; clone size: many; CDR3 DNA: TGTGCTAGCAGCTTAGGGGGAGGACAGGGGGTTTTCGGTGAGCAGTTCTTC; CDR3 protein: CASSLGGGQGVFGEQFF
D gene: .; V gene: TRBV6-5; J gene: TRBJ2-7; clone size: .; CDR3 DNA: TGTGCCAGCAGTTCAACCGGGGAGCAGTACTTC; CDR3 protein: CASSSTGEQYF
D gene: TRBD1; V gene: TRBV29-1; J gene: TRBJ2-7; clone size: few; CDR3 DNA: TGCAGCGTTGATTGGGACAGGGGGGTCGGAGAGCAGTACTTC; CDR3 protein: CSVDWDRGVGEQYF
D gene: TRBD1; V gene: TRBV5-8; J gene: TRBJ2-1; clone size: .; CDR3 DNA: TGTGCCAGCAGACAGGGGTCCTCCTACAATGAGCAGTTCTTC; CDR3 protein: CASRQGSSYNEQFF
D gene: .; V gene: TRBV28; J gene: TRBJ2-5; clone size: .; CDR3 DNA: TGTGCCAGCAGTATGGGCAGGGGCCCAATGCAAGAGACCCAGTACTTC; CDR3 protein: CASSMGRGPMQETQYF
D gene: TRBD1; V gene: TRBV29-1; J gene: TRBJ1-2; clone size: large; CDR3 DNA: TGCAGCGTGACCGGGACAGCTAACTATGGCTACACCTTC; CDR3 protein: CSVTGTANYGYTF
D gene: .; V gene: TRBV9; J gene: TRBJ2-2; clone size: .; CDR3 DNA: TGTGCCAGCAGCGTAGGTGCGGGGGCCCATTTGGAGCTGTTTTTT; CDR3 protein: CASSVGAGAHLELFF
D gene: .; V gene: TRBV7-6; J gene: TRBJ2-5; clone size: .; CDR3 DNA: TGTGCCAGCAGCTCCGGGTCCACCGGGACCCAGTACTTC; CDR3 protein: CASSSGSTGTQYF
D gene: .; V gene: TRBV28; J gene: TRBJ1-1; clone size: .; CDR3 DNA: TGTGCCAGCAGTCCCGCGGGGAGGGGGGGGACTGAAGCTTTCTTT; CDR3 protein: CASSPAGRGGTEAFF
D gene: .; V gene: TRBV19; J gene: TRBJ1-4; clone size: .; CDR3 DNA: TGTGCCAGTAGTATGGGGCTTGGGACTAATGAAAAACTGTTTTTT; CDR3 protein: CASSMGLGTNEKLFF
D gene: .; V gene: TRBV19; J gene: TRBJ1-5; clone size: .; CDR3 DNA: TGTGCCAGTAGTATAGACGGGGGAAATCAGCCCCAGCATTTT; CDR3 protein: CASSIDGGNQPQHF
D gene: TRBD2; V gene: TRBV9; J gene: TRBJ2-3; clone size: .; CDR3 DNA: TGTGCCAGCAGCGTAGCTAGCGGGGGGGCCATTGGTACGCAGTATTTT; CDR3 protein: CASSVASGGAIGTQYF
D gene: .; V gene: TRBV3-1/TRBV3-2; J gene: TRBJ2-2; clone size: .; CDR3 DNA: TGTGCCAGCAGCCAAGTTCGGGTGAACACCGGGGAGCTGTTTTTT; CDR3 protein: CASSQVRVNTGELFF
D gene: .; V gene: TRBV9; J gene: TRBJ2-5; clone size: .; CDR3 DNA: TGTGCCAGCAGCGTAGGGGGTAGGGGGGAGACCCAGTACTTC; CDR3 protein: CASSVGGRGETQYF
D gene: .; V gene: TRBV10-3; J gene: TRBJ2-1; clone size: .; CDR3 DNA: TGTGCCATCAGTGAGTCAGGGGCAGTACCGTTCTTC; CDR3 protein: CAISESGAVPFF
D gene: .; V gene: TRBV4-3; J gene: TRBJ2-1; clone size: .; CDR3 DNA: TGCGCCAGCAGCCAAGATCTGGTCAGGGCCAATGAGCAGTTCTTC; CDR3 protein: CASSQDLVRANEQFF
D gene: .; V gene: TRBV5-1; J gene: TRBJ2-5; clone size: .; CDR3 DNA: TGCGCCAGCAGCTTGGGACCCGGGACTGTGGAGACCCAGTACTTC; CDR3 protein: CASSLGPGTVETQYF
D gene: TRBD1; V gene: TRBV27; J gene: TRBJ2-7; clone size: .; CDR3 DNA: TGTGCCAGCAGTTATGGCAGGGGGCTAATCTACGAGCAGTACTTC; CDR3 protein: CASSYGRGLIYEQYF
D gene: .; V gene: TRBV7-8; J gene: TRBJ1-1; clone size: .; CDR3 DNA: TGTGCCAGCAGCTCAGGAAGGCAGGGGGAAGCTTTCTTT; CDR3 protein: CASSSGRQGEAFF
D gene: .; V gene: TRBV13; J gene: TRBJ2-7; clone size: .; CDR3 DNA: TGTGCCAGCAGCTTAACGGCGGGGAGCTACGAGCAGTACTTC; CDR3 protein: CASSLTAGSYEQYF
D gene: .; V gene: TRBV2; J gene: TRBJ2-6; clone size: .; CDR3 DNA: TGTGCCAGCAGTGAAGCGCTTCGGGGTTCTGGGGCCAACGTCCTGACTTTC; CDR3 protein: CASSEALRGSGANVLTF
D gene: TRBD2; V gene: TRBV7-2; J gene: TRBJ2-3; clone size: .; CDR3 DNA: TGTGCCAGCAGCTTACTAACGGGGGGGACCACAGATACGCAGTATTTT; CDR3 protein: CASSLLTGGTTDTQYF
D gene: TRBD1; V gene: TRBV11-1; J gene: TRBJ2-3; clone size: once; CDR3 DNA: TGTGCCAGCAGCCCGGGACAGGGGGACACAGATACGCAGTATTTT; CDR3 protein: CASSPGQGDTDTQYF
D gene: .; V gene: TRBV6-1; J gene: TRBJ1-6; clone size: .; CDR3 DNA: TGTGCCAGCAGTGAACAGGGTCTATTGGGTTCACCCCTCCACTTT; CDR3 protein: CASSEQGLLGSPLHF
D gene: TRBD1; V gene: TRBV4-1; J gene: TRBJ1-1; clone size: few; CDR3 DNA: TGCGCCAGCAGCCCAAATGGGGACAGGCAGAATGAAGCTTTCTTT; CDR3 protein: CASSPNGDRQNEAFF